This entry concerns a single T cell receptor (beta chain). Sequencing used immunoSEQ multiplex PCR; TCRdb keeps in-frame clones, though not all of them. The top ten clones hold about 5.6% of a sample with about 77,000 clones, 85% to 95% of them seen once. V shed 5 bases and J 1 base; nucleotides not matched to a gene: 6. From germline, CDR1 is SNHLY and CDR2 FYNNEI. This CDR3 contains 17 residues. The data are from a study of control samples from healthy donors and cancer patients. The specimen was blood. This TCR came from a woman aged 55-70 years in good health. This chain connects TRBV2 to TRBJ1-4; 11 bases agree with TRBD1. DNA of the CDR3: TGTGCCAGCAGTCCGGGACAGGGGGTACTAACTAATGAAAAACTGTTTTTT. Its translation is CASSPGQGVLTNEKLFF.